The 18 T cell receptor beta chains in this list originate from one sample, sequenced in a study of blood T cell repertoires in COVID-19. Generated by immunoSEQ multiplex PCR, the TCRdb table keeps only in-frame clones and is missing some. This sample has roughly 260,000 clones, with about 90% found just once. The sample comprised PBMCs or T cells enriched from blood (not recorded which). The receptors come from a human donor in a cohort exposed to, infected with or recovered from COVID-19 (not recorded which). The donor label of this sample is uncertain.

This clone was counted only a few times. The chain is built from TRBV7-3 and TRBJ2-7; 8 positions agree with TRBD2. Germline V gives CDR1 SGHTA, CDR2 FQGTGA. The length of the CDR3 is 15 residues. V trimming: 5 bases; J trimming: 3 bases; junction bases outside the gene matches: 9. The CDR3 nucleotides are TGTGCCAGCAGCGCTATTGGCGGGGGGAACTACGAGCAGTACTTC. This gives the protein CASSAIGGGNYEQYF. The whole variable domain, remainder taken from reference TRBV7-3 and TRBJ2-7, is GAGVSQTPSNKVTEKGKYVELRCDPISGHTALYWYRQSLGQGPEFLIYFQGTGAADDSGLPNDRFFAVRPEGSVSTLKIQRTERGDSAVYLCASSAIGGGNYEQYFGPGTRLTVT.

V and J are TRBV4-1 and TRBJ1-5, with D tentatively TRBD1 (6 bases). Germline CDR1 and CDR2: MGHRA and YSYEKL. The CDR3 loop spans 16 amino acids. V lost 1 base and J lost 3, with 13 bases in between. The CDR3 sequence: CASSQVVGGNNQPQHF. CDR3 bases: TGCGCCAGCAGCCAAGTAGTAGGGGGAAACAATCAGCCCCAGCATTTT.

CDR3 nucleotide sequence: TGTGCCACCAGCAGAAGAGAACGTACGAATTCACCCCTCCACTTT. It encodes CATSRRERTNSPLHF. The chain uses TRBV15 and TRBJ1-6, with D unresolved. The germline V gene has CDR1 LNHNV and CDR2 YYDKDF (reference sequence). The CDR3 has 15 amino acids. Trimming stripped 2 bases from V and 7 bases from J, with 12 bases between.

The rearrangement links TRBV11-2 to TRBJ1-3; possibly TRBD1 for D (6 bases). This CDR3 is 18 amino acids long. Germline V gene data show CDR1 as SGHAT and CDR2 as FQNNGV. Trimming left V 3 bases short and J 0 bases short, with 18 bases between. The CDR3 here is CASSFPRGGSGSGNTIYF. The CDR3 region has the DNA TGTGCCAGCAGCTTCCCCAGGGGTGGTTCCGGCTCTGGAAACACCATATATTTT. Filled out from reference TRBV11-2 and TRBJ1-3, the complete variable domain reads EAGVAQSPRYKIIEKRQSVAFWCNPISGHATLYWYQQILGQGPKLLIQFQNNGVVDDSQLPKDRFSAERLKGVDSTLKIQPAKLEDSAVYLCASSFPRGGSGSGNTIYFGEGSWLTVV.

The sample holds a few counts of this clone. The chain joins TRBV12-5 to TRBJ2-7; D gene unclear. CDR3 length: 12 amino acids. Trimming took off 1 base at V and 3 bases at J, with 4 bases between the two ends. Germline V gene data show CDR1 as LGHNT and CDR2 as FRNRAP. The CDR3 spells CASGLGSYEQYF. The DNA of the CDR3 is TGTGCTAGTGGTTTGGGCAGCTACGAGCAGTACTTC. Complete variable domain (other parts from reference TRBV12-5 and TRBJ2-7): DARVTQTPRHKVTEMGQEVTMRCQPILGHNTVFWYRQTMMQGLELLAYFRNRAPLDDSGMPKDRFSAEMPDATLATLKIQPSEPRDSAVYFCASGLGSYEQYFGPGTRLTVT.

This clone came up a few times. This chain joins TRBV29-1 and TRBJ1-2; D is possibly TRBD1 (5 bases). V lost 3 bases and J 8 bases, leaving 13 bases between the germline ends. This CDR3 region has 12 residues. Germline V gene data show CDR1 as SQVTM and CDR2 as ANQGSEA. Here the CDR3 DNA reads TGCAGCGTTGAGGCGGGGGGTGGAGGCTACACCTTC. This codes for CSVEAGGGGYTF.

This chain connects TRBV5-6 to TRBJ1-4; D possibly corresponds to TRBD1 (5 bases). From germline, CDR1 is SGHDT and CDR2 YYEEEE. This CDR3 comprises 15 residues. V lost 4 bases to trimming and J lost 7 bases, with 17 bases between them. The CDR3 sequence: CASSTSGGGIEKLFF. The CDR3 nucleotides are TGTGCCAGCAGCACCTCCGGGGGAGGGATTGAAAAACTGTTTTTT. Drawing the rest from reference TRBV5-6 and TRBJ1-4, the complete variable domain is DAGVTQSPTHLIKTRGQQVTLRCSPKSGHDTVSWYQQALGQGPQFIFQYYEEEERQRGNFPDRFSGHQFPNYSSELNVNALLLGDSALYLCASSTSGGGIEKLFFGSGTQLSVL.

This rearrangement joins TRBV5-1 to TRBJ1-2, with D possibly TRBD1 on 6 matching bases. This CDR3 is built from 13 residues. Per germline, CDR1 SGHRS and CDR2 YFSETQ. V gave up 4 bases and J gave up 8 bases, with 15 bases separating them. CDR3 sequence (DNA): TGCGCCAGCAGCCTCAACCAGGGGCAGGGCTACACCTTC. It specifies CASSLNQGQGYTF.

In DNA, the CDR3 is TGTGCCAGCAGCGTAGAAGGAGCGGGGGGCTACAATGAGCAGTTCTTC. Amino acids: CASSVEGAGGYNEQFF. The genes are TRBV9 and TRBJ2-1; TRBD2 aligns across 9 bases. The germline V gene encodes CDR1 SGDLS and CDR2 YYNGEE. The CDR3 is made up of 16 amino acids. J was trimmed by 3 bases and V by 0 bases; bases with no gene match: 4.

The J gene is TRBJ2-7, the V gene TRBV5-6, with D perhaps matching TRBD2 (6 bases). CDR1 SGHDT and CDR2 YYEEEE come from the germline V gene. The CDR3 length is 14 residues. The ends were cut back, 4 bases at V and 3 bases at J, with 14 bases in the middle. The CDR3 sequence: CASSLRDSRYEQYF. DNA for the CDR3: TGTGCCAGCAGCCTCCGGGACTCACGCTACGAGCAGTACTTC.

This clone showed up just once. The V call is TRBV2, the J call TRBJ2-7; possible D gene TRBD2, 6 bases. With 7 bases removed from V and 6 bases from J, the gap between germline ends came to 19 bases. The CDR3 spans 14 residues. In germline, CDR1 is SNHLY, CDR2 FYNNEI. The CDR3 here is CASKEGQRGTEQYF. DNA of the CDR3: TGTGCCAGCAAGGAGGGCCAGCGTGGCACCGAGCAGTACTTC.

The chain combines TRBV7-2 with TRBJ2-1; 9 nucleotides match TRBD1. The CDR3 loop spans 16 amino acids. Germline-derived CDR1 and CDR2 are SGHTA and FQGNSA. The junction had 10 bases not matched to a gene; V was cut back by 6 bases and J by 4 bases. DNA for the CDR3: TGTGCCAGCAGGGCAGCCGGGACAGGGTCGTACAATGAGCAGTTCTTC. This gives the protein CASRAAGTGSYNEQFF.

The chain uses TRBV27 and TRBJ1-1; the D is unclear. The germline V gene encodes CDR1 MNHEY and CDR2 SMNVEV (reference sequence). CDR3 length equals 15 residues. The CDR3 loop is CATGPSGPANTEAFF. The CDR3 DNA follows: TGTGCGACTGGCCCCAGCGGCCCGGCGAACACTGAAGCTTTCTTT.

This clone appeared once. This chain joins TRBV28 and TRBJ1-5; 8 nucleotides match TRBD1. The junction had 2 bases not matched to a gene; V was cut back by 3 bases and J by 4 bases. The CDR3 consists of 14 residues. The germline gives CDR1 MDHEN, CDR2 SYDVKM. The chain's CDR3 is CASSFGQGNQPQHF. The CDR3 DNA sequence: TGTGCCAGCAGTTTCGGACAGGGAAATCAGCCCCAGCATTTT.

This chain links TRBV30 with TRBJ1-6, with TRBD1 matching over 7 bases. V shed 8 bases and J 5 bases; nucleotides not matched to a gene: 6. CDR1 is GTSNPN and CDR2 is SVGIG in the germline V gene (reference sequence). The CDR3 is made up of 13 amino acids. CDR3 DNA sequence: TGTGCCGGGGGACAGTCAAATAATTCACCCCTCCACTTT. As protein: CAGGQSNNSPLHF.

CDR3 in amino acids: CASTTYDRVNTEAFF. DNA for the CDR3: TGTGCCAGCACCACCTACGACAGGGTGAACACTGAAGCTTTCTTT. The V call is TRBV5-5, the J call TRBJ1-1, with 7 bases lining up with TRBD1. This CDR3 has 15 residues. Germline CDR1 SGHKS, CDR2 YYEKEE (reference sequence). After removal of 6 bases from V and 0 bases from J, the junction contained 8 bases not matched to a gene.

The chain joins TRBV3-1 (or the pseudogene TRBV3-2) to TRBJ1-1; TRBD1 matches 8 bases. The CDR3 sequence is 18 residues long. Trimming cost V 0 bases and J 0 bases; bases outside gene matches: 9. Germline V lookup: CDR1 LGHDT, CDR2 YNNKEL (reference sequence). CDR3 in amino acids: CASSQDIRTGPVNTEAFF. CDR3 sequence (DNA): TGTGCCAGCAGCCAAGATATACGGACAGGGCCCGTGAACACTGAAGCTTTCTTT.

The chain has TRBV10-2 and TRBJ2-7, with a tentative D call TRBD2 (7 bases). Trimming cost V 8 bases and J 3 bases, with 14 bases left between them. Germline V lookup: CDR1 WSHSY, CDR2 SAAADI. This CDR3 region has 13 residues. The DNA for the CDR3 is TGCGCCAGCCGGGGGGCTTTTTACTACGAGCAGTACTTC. The encoded protein is CASRGAFYYEQYF.